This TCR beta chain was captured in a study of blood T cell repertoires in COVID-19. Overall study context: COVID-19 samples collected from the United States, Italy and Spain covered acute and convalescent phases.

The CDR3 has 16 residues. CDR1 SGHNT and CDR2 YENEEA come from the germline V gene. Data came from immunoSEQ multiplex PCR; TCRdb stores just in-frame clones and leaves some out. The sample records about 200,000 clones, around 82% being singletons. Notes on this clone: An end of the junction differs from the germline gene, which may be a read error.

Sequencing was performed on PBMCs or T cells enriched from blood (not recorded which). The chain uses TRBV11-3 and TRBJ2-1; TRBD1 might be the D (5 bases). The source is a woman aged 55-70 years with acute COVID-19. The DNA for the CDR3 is TGTGCCAGCAGTTTAGACAGATGGAGCTCCTACAATGAGCAGTTCTTC. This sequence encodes CASSLDRWSSYNEQFF.